A selection of T cell receptor beta chains follows, all from one sample in a study of cytomegalovirus exposure and HLA in healthy donors. The protocol was immunoSEQ multiplex PCR, while the TCRdb copy is restricted to in-frame clones and leaves out a portion. This listing includes around 29,000 clones. Sequenced sample: PBMCs. These receptors all stem from a man aged 25 to 40 in good health and CMV-seronegative. Both conserved end residues are part of each CDR3. D genes are given only for firm matches.

v_gene: TRBV4-2; j_gene: TRBJ2-7; d_gene: TRBD2; CDR3aa: CASSSGLARDYEQYF; CDR3nt: TGTGCCAGCAGCTCCGGACTAGCGCGCGACTACGAGCAGTACTTC
v_gene: TRBV14; j_gene: TRBJ2-7; d_gene: .; CDR3aa: CASSPRGHKAYEQYF; CDR3nt: TGTGCCAGCAGCCCCAGGGGACACAAGGCCTACGAGCAGTACTTC
v_gene: TRBV25-1; j_gene: TRBJ2-2; d_gene: .; CDR3aa: CASAPMDKESGELFF; CDR3nt: TGTGCCAGCGCCCCGATGGACAAAGAGTCCGGGGAGCTGTTTTTT
v_gene: TRBV5-1; j_gene: TRBJ1-1; d_gene: TRBD1; CDR3aa: CASSWQGGTEAFF; CDR3nt: TGCGCCAGCAGCTGGCAGGGGGGCACTGAAGCTTTCTTT
v_gene: TRBV19; j_gene: TRBJ1-5; d_gene: TRBD1; CDR3aa: CASRGQGLQPQHF; CDR3nt: TGTGCCAGTAGGGGACAGGGGTTGCAGCCCCAGCATTTT
v_gene: TRBV6-5; j_gene: TRBJ2-5; d_gene: TRBD1; CDR3aa: CASSYRGLYQETQYF; CDR3nt: TGTGCCAGCAGTTACAGGGGGCTGTACCAAGAGACCCAGTACTTC
v_gene: TRBV11-3; j_gene: TRBJ2-1; d_gene: .; CDR3aa: CASSAGREQFF; CDR3nt: TGTGCCAGCAGCGCCGGTCGGGAGCAGTTCTTC
v_gene: TRBV4-3; j_gene: TRBJ1-6; d_gene: .; CDR3aa: CASSQDPDGSHYNSPLHF; CDR3nt: TGCGCCAGCAGCCAAGATCCGGACGGGAGCCACTATAATTCACCCCTCCACTTT
v_gene: TRBV4-1; j_gene: TRBJ2-5; d_gene: TRBD2; CDR3aa: CASSQAWREVWETQYF; CDR3nt: TGCGCCAGCAGCCAAGCCTGGCGGGAGGTTTGGGAGACCCAGTACTTC
v_gene: TRBV7-3; j_gene: TRBJ1-1; d_gene: TRBD1; CDR3aa: CASRFYTGTGGTEAFF; CDR3nt: TGTGCCAGCAGGTTTTACACCGGGACAGGGGGCACTGAAGCTTTCTTT
v_gene: TRBV9; j_gene: TRBJ1-1; d_gene: TRBD1; CDR3aa: CASSVTGTGVTEAFF; CDR3nt: TGTGCCAGCAGCGTAACCGGGACAGGGGTTACTGAAGCTTTCTTT
v_gene: TRBV28; j_gene: TRBJ2-1; d_gene: .; CDR3aa: CASSSTLNRVQSYNEQFF; CDR3nt: TGTGCCAGCAGTTCCACCTTAAACAGGGTTCAGTCCTACAATGAGCAGTTCTTC
v_gene: TRBV30; j_gene: TRBJ2-1; d_gene: .; CDR3aa: CAWTPGHTYNEQFF; CDR3nt: TGTGCCTGGACCCCGGGACATACATACAATGAGCAGTTCTTC
v_gene: TRBV11-1; j_gene: TRBJ1-2; d_gene: TRBD1; CDR3aa: CASSQDRGYGYTF; CDR3nt: TGTGCCAGCAGCCAAGACAGGGGCTATGGCTACACCTTC
v_gene: TRBV5-1; j_gene: TRBJ2-1; d_gene: .; CDR3aa: CASSLLGNEQFF; CDR3nt: TGCGCCAGCAGCTTACTAGGGAATGAGCAGTTCTTC
v_gene: TRBV23-1; j_gene: TRBJ1-5; d_gene: .; CDR3aa: CASSQPGSTVRNQPQHF; CDR3nt: TGCGCCAGCAGTCAACCCGGATCGACAGTTAGGAATCAGCCCCAGCATTTT
v_gene: TRBV11-2; j_gene: TRBJ1-4; d_gene: .; CDR3aa: CASSLASGPVNNEKLFF; CDR3nt: TGTGCCAGCAGCTTAGCATCTGGGCCAGTCAATAATGAAAAACTGTTTTTT
v_gene: TRBV28; j_gene: TRBJ1-2; d_gene: .; CDR3aa: CASSLSYGYTF; CDR3nt: TGTGCCAGCAGTTTATCTTATGGCTACACCTTC
v_gene: TRBV11-2; j_gene: TRBJ1-2; d_gene: .; CDR3aa: CASSLDFRLYTF; CDR3nt: TGTGCCAGCAGCTTAGATTTCCGGTTATACACCTTC
v_gene: TRBV7-8; j_gene: TRBJ2-2; d_gene: TRBD2; CDR3aa: CASRHSREGSGELFF; CDR3nt: TGTGCCAGCAGGCACTCCAGGGAGGGGAGCGGGGAGCTGTTTTTT
v_gene: TRBV7-9; j_gene: TRBJ1-2; d_gene: .; CDR3aa: CASSLVVGDYGYTF; CDR3nt: TGTGCCAGCAGCTTAGTGGTAGGGGACTATGGCTACACCTTC
v_gene: TRBV5-6; j_gene: TRBJ2-1; d_gene: TRBD1; CDR3aa: CASSRFGQEYYEQFF; CDR3nt: TGTGCCAGCAGTCGTTTCGGACAGGAGTACTATGAGCAGTTCTTC
v_gene: TRBV7-8; j_gene: TRBJ1-1; d_gene: TRBD1; CDR3aa: CASSLIQGENYEAFF; CDR3nt: TGTGCCAGCAGCTTAATCCAGGGGGAGAATTATGAAGCTTTCTTT
v_gene: TRBV29-1; j_gene: TRBJ2-7; d_gene: .; CDR3aa: CSVESRNSYEQYF; CDR3nt: TGCAGCGTTGAATCCAGGAACTCCTACGAGCAGTACTTC
v_gene: TRBV5-4; j_gene: TRBJ2-5; d_gene: TRBD2; CDR3aa: CASSGTTPPETQYF; CDR3nt: TGTGCCAGCTCCGGGACTACACCACCCGAGACCCAGTACTTC
v_gene: TRBV27; j_gene: TRBJ1-2; d_gene: TRBD1; CDR3aa: CASSFKGQGAYGYTF; CDR3nt: TGTGCCAGCAGTTTTAAAGGACAGGGGGCGTATGGCTACACCTTC
v_gene: TRBV2; j_gene: TRBJ1-1; d_gene: TRBD1; CDR3aa: CASSVDGTGFTEAFF; CDR3nt: TGTGCCAGCAGTGTGGATGGGACAGGGTTCACTGAAGCTTTCTTT
v_gene: TRBV5-1; j_gene: TRBJ2-1; d_gene: TRBD1; CDR3aa: CASSPDRDQFF; CDR3nt: TGCGCCAGCAGCCCGGACAGGGACCAGTTCTTC
v_gene: TRBV5-8; j_gene: TRBJ1-2; d_gene: .; CDR3aa: CASSPGGAHGYTF; CDR3nt: TGTGCCAGCAGCCCGGGGGGCGCCCATGGCTACACCTTC
v_gene: TRBV7-9; j_gene: TRBJ2-6; d_gene: .; CDR3aa: CASQLGGGSGANVLTF; CDR3nt: TGTGCCAGCCAATTAGGGGGGGGCTCTGGGGCCAACGTCCTGACTTTC
v_gene: TRBV19; j_gene: TRBJ1-5; d_gene: TRBD1; CDR3aa: CASSIDLGGQGDQPQHF; CDR3nt: TGTGCCAGTAGTATAGACCTTGGAGGACAGGGGGACCAGCCCCAGCATTTT
v_gene: TRBV7-8; j_gene: TRBJ2-3; d_gene: .; CDR3aa: CASSLGNEDTQYF; CDR3nt: TGTGCCAGCAGCTTAGGTAACGAGGATACGCAGTATTTT
v_gene: TRBV6-5; j_gene: TRBJ2-7; d_gene: TRBD2; CDR3aa: CASSRGGGASYEQYF; CDR3nt: TGTGCCAGCAGTCGGGGGGGAGGGGCCTCCTACGAGCAGTACTTC
v_gene: TRBV6-4; j_gene: TRBJ2-3; d_gene: .; CDR3aa: CASSDQAGTTDTQYF; CDR3nt: TGTGCCAGCAGTGACCAAGCGGGTACCACAGATACGCAGTATTTT
v_gene: TRBV5-6; j_gene: TRBJ2-7; d_gene: .; CDR3aa: CASTWRRSAYEQYF; CDR3nt: TGTGCCAGCACCTGGCGCCGGAGCGCCTACGAGCAGTACTTC
v_gene: TRBV11-2; j_gene: TRBJ1-1; d_gene: .; CDR3aa: CASSRAQGSTEAFF; CDR3nt: TGTGCCAGCAGCCGGGCGCAGGGTAGCACTGAAGCTTTCTTT
v_gene: TRBV10-3; j_gene: TRBJ2-1; d_gene: .; CDR3aa: CAISGRTGFQGDEQFF; CDR3nt: TGTGCCATCAGTGGCCGCACAGGGTTTCAAGGCGATGAGCAGTTCTTC
v_gene: TRBV6-5; j_gene: TRBJ1-2; d_gene: TRBD1; CDR3aa: CASSRQGTPNYGYTF; CDR3nt: TGTGCCAGCAGTCGACAGGGGACCCCTAACTATGGCTACACCTTC
v_gene: TRBV11-2; j_gene: TRBJ2-1; d_gene: TRBD1; CDR3aa: CASSLPTGGGLDEQFF; CDR3nt: TGTGCCAGCAGCTTACCCACAGGGGGCGGGTTAGATGAGCAGTTCTTC
v_gene: TRBV4-2; j_gene: TRBJ1-2; d_gene: .; CDR3aa: CASSQVGGDYGYTF; CDR3nt: TGTGCCAGCAGCCAAGTGGGGGGGGACTATGGCTACACCTTC
v_gene: TRBV28; j_gene: TRBJ2-7; d_gene: .; CDR3aa: CASRPSGSYEQYF; CDR3nt: TGTGCCAGCAGACCGAGCGGCTCCTACGAGCAGTACTTC
v_gene: TRBV7-2; j_gene: TRBJ2-7; d_gene: .; CDR3aa: CASSLDGGGPGYEQYF; CDR3nt: TGTGCCAGCAGCTTAGATGGTGGCGGACCGGGGTACGAGCAGTACTTC
v_gene: TRBV5-6; j_gene: TRBJ2-5; d_gene: .; CDR3aa: CASSLRGEETQYF; CDR3nt: TGTGCCAGCAGCTTGAGGGGTGAGGAGACCCAGTACTTC
v_gene: TRBV2; j_gene: TRBJ1-5; d_gene: .; CDR3aa: CASSEQGNSNQPQHF; CDR3nt: TGTGCCAGCAGTGAACAGGGGAATAGCAATCAGCCCCAGCATTTT
v_gene: TRBV5-1; j_gene: TRBJ1-6; d_gene: .; CDR3aa: CASSLGGLPSPNSPLHF; CDR3nt: TGCGCCAGCAGCTTGGGGGGACTCCCTTCGCCCAATTCACCCCTCCACTTT
v_gene: TRBV9; j_gene: TRBJ1-2; d_gene: .; CDR3aa: CASRLEGGTYGYTF; CDR3nt: TGTGCCAGCAGGCTAGAGGGGGGGACCTATGGCTACACCTTC
v_gene: TRBV29-1; j_gene: TRBJ1-2; d_gene: TRBD1; CDR3aa: CSVGSPQGAYGYTF; CDR3nt: TGCAGCGTTGGGTCCCCACAGGGGGCCTATGGCTACACCTTC
v_gene: TRBV11-1; j_gene: TRBJ2-2; d_gene: TRBD2; CDR3aa: CASSLVLAGTGELFF; CDR3nt: TGTGCCAGCAGCTTAGTCCTAGCGGGGACCGGGGAGCTGTTTTTT
v_gene: TRBV19; j_gene: TRBJ1-1; d_gene: .; CDR3aa: CASSPTGFRTEAFF; CDR3nt: TGTGCCAGTAGTCCTACAGGGTTCAGGACTGAAGCTTTCTTT
v_gene: TRBV28; j_gene: TRBJ1-5; d_gene: .; CDR3aa: CASTKGGSNQPQHF; CDR3nt: TGTGCCAGCACTAAAGGGGGAAGCAATCAGCCCCAGCATTTT
v_gene: TRBV7-9; j_gene: TRBJ2-3; d_gene: TRBD2; CDR3aa: CASSLSLAGLTTDTQYF; CDR3nt: TGTGCCAGCAGCTTAAGTCTAGCGGGGTTGACGACAGATACGCAGTATTTT
v_gene: TRBV5-1; j_gene: TRBJ2-3; d_gene: TRBD1; CDR3aa: CASRSRGNTDTQYF; CDR3nt: TGCGCCAGCAGATCCAGGGGGAACACAGATACGCAGTATTTT
v_gene: TRBV11-3; j_gene: TRBJ2-7; d_gene: TRBD1; CDR3aa: CASRKTGERYEQYF; CDR3nt: TGTGCCAGCCGAAAGACAGGGGAGCGCTACGAGCAGTACTTC
v_gene: TRBV7-2; j_gene: TRBJ1-2; d_gene: .; CDR3aa: CASSSIGGLSIYGYTF; CDR3nt: TGTGCCAGCAGCTCCATCGGGGGGCTGTCAATCTATGGCTACACCTTC
v_gene: TRBV6-5; j_gene: TRBJ1-1; d_gene: .; CDR3aa: CASRTISEAFF; CDR3nt: TGTGCCAGCAGGACTATCTCTGAAGCTTTCTTT